Presented here are 9 T cell receptor beta chains from one specimen sequenced in a study of OX40 agonist ivuxolimab in advanced cancers. The library was obtained by the immunoSEQ multiplex PCR assay. TCRdb retrieved this table from immuneACCESS and kept in-frame rearrangements only. Not all clones are present; in checked studies, unresolved V genes account for under half, and no reason is known for the remainder. Here the sample has roughly 92,000 clones; around 90% occur a single time. Over 0.8% of the sample goes to the ten largest clones. The starting material was CD4+ or CD8+ T cells sorted from blood, obtained in a trial of the OX40 agonist ivuxolimab. The receptors shown here come from an adult with an advanced solid tumor such as melanoma, head and neck, liver or kidney cancer.

This chain connects TRBV19 to TRBJ2-7; D might be TRBD2 (6 bases). Germline-derived CDR1 and CDR2 are LNHDA and SQIVND (reference sequence). Deletions cut 4 bases from V and 7 bases from J, with 20 bases between. The CDR3 is 15 amino acids. CDR3 residues: CASSTFGDQGLEQYF. As DNA, the CDR3 is TGTGCCAGTAGTACGTTCGGGGACCAGGGACTGGAGCAGTACTTC.

This clone was seen a single time. The chain recombines TRBV11-3 with TRBJ1-4; TRBD1 might be the D (5 bases). V was trimmed by 5 bases and J by 4 bases, leaving 8 bases between them. This CDR3 has 13 amino acids. Germline loops: CDR1 SGHNT, CDR2 YENEEA. The CDR3, as DNA: TGTGCCAGCAGCCCCCAGGGTAATGAAAAACTGTTTTTT. Translating gives CASSPQGNEKLFF.

The gene calls are TRBV5-1 and TRBJ1-5; TRBD1 matches 7 bases. The CDR3 is 16 amino acids. V lost 0 bases to trimming and J lost 4 bases; unmatched junction nucleotides: 7. The germline V gene has CDR1 SGHRS and CDR2 YFSETQ. The CDR3 sequence: CASSLGPTGTNQPQHF. The DNA for the CDR3 is TGCGCCAGCAGCTTGGGACCGACAGGGACGAATCAGCCCCAGCATTTT.

The rearrangement joins TRBV28 to TRBJ1-1; no definite D call. The CDR3 totals 15 residues. The germline CDR1 and CDR2 sequences are MDHEN and SYDVKM. The ends were cut back, 8 bases at V and 5 bases at J, with 21 bases in the middle. The CDR3 DNA reads TGTGCCAGCGGGGTCTCCTACCCGCGAGGGACTGAAGCTTTCTTT. Encoded protein: CASGVSYPRGTEAFF. Full variable domain (missing parts from reference TRBV28 and TRBJ1-1): DVKVTQSSRYLVKRTGEKVFLECVQDMDHENMFWYRQDPGLGLRLIYFSYDVKMKEKGDIPEGYSVSREKKERFSLILESASTNQTSMYLCASGVSYPRGTEAFFGQGTRLTVV.

This chain connects TRBV30 to TRBJ2-3, with 11 bases matching TRBD2. Germline lookup yields CDR1 GTSNPN and CDR2 SVGIG (reference sequence). CDR3 size: 12 residues. V lost 4 bases to trimming and J lost 10 bases; unmatched junction nucleotides: 4. As DNA, the CDR3 is TGTGCCTGGAACCTAGCGGGAGGCGCGCAGTATTTT. Amino acids: CAWNLAGGAQYF.

The V gene is TRBV5-6, the J gene TRBJ2-5, with TRBD1 matching 7 bases. The CDR3 runs 14 residues. The junction had 4 bases not matched to a gene; V was cut back by 0 bases and J by 5 bases. Germline V lookup: CDR1 SGHDT, CDR2 YYEEEE. Here the CDR3 DNA reads TGTGCCAGCAGCTTGGGACAGGGTTGGGAGACCCAGTACTTC. Translated, it gives CASSLGQGWETQYF.

The sample holds one count of this clone. This chain uses TRBV30 with TRBJ1-6; D perhaps matches TRBD1 (5 bases). CDR1 and CDR2 from the germline V gene are GTSNPN and SVGIG (reference sequence). This CDR3 comprises 13 residues. With 7 bases removed from V and 7 bases from J, the gap between germline ends came to 14 bases. The CDR3 loop is CASARDPNSPLHF. The CDR3 DNA reads TGTGCCTCGGCCCGGGACCCAAATTCACCCCTCCACTTT.

For the CDR3, the DNA is TGTGCCAGCAGCTTAGTATCCGGGTCCACTAATGAAAAACTGTTTTTT. Translation: CASSLVSGSTNEKLFF. The chain is built from TRBV7-9 and TRBJ1-4; D gene ambiguous. Germline V gene data show CDR1 as SEHNR and CDR2 as FQNEAQ (reference sequence). Deletions cut 1 base from V and 2 bases from J, with 11 bases between. The CDR3 totals 16 residues.

The chain carries TRBV7-2 and TRBJ1-4, with 9 bases aligning to TRBD1. Germline V lookup: CDR1 SGHTA, CDR2 FQGNSA. This CDR3 region has 14 residues. V shed 5 bases and J 7 bases; nucleotides not matched to a gene: 5. CDR3 coding DNA: TGTGCCAGCAGCCTGGACAGGGGAAGTGAAAAACTGTTTTTT. Translation: CASSLDRGSEKLFF.